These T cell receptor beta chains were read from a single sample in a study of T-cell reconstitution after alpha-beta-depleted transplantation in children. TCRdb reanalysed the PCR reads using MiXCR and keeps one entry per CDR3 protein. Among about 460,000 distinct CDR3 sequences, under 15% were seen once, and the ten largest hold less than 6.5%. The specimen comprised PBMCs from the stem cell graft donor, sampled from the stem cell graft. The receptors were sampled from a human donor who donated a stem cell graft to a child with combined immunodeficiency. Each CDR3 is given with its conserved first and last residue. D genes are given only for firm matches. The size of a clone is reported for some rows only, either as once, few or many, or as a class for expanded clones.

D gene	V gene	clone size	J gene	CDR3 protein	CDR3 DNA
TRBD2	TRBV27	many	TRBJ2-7	CASGLAGVGEQYF	TGTGCCAGCGGACTAGCGGGAGTTGGCGAGCAGTACTTC
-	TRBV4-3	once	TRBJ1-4	CASSQDPDSSNEKLFF	TGCGCCAGCAGCCAAGACCCAGACAGCAGTAATGAAAAACTGTTTTTT
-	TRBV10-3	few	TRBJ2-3	CAIQDPTLTDTQYF	TGTGCCATTCAGGACCCAACTCTGACAGATACGCAGTATTTT
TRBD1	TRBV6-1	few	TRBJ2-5	CASSDPGGRVQETQYF	TGTGCCAGCAGCGACCCAGGGGGTAGGGTCCAAGAGACCCAGTACTTC
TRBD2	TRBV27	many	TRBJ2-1	CASSFWGGDSNEQFF	TGTGCCAGCAGTTTCTGGGGAGGGGATTCGAATGAGCAGTTCTTC
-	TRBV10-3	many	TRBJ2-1	CAITVREEQFF	TGTGCCATCACCGTGAGGGAAGAGCAGTTCTTC
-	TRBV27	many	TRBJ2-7	CASSFAQGLYEQYF	TGTGCCAGCAGTTTCGCACAGGGCCTTTACGAGCAGTACTTC
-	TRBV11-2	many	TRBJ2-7	CASSLLRGGYEQYF	TGTGCCAGCAGCTTACTGCGGGGCGGGTACGAGCAGTACTTC
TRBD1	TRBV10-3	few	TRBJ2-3	CAISEGQGARDTQYF	TGTGCCATCAGTGAAGGGCAGGGGGCGCGGGATACGCAGTATTTT
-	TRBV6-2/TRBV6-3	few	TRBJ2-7	CASSYAMGPSYEQYF	TGTGCCAGCAGTTACGCTATGGGCCCTTCCTACGAGCAGTACTTC
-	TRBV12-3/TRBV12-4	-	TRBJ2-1	CASRARRNEQFF	TGTGCCAGCAGGGCCCGCCGGAATGAGCAGTTCTTC
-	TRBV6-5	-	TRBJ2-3	CASTAWGDMFSDTQYF	TGTGCCAGCACCGCTTGGGGGGACATGTTCTCCGATACGCAGTATTTT
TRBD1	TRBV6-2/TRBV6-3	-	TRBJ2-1	CASSRQGYSYNEQFF	TGTGCCAGCAGCCGACAGGGGTACTCCTACAATGAGCAGTTCTTC
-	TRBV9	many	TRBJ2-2	CASDQDTNTGELFF	TGTGCCAGCGACCAGGACACGAACACCGGGGAGCTGTTTTTT
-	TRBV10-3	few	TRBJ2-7	CAIGGATTYEQYF	TGTGCCATCGGGGGGGCAACAACCTACGAGCAGTACTTC
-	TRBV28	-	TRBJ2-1	CASSLRSNVDEQFF	TGTGCCAGCAGTTTACGTTCAAACGTCGATGAGCAGTTCTTC
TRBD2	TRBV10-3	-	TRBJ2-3	CAISEGQGGKNTQYF	TGTGCCATCAGTGAGGGTCAGGGAGGGAAAAATACGCAGTATTTT
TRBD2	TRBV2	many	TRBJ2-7	CASSEGLAVSYEQYF	TGTGCCAGCAGTGAGGGACTAGCGGTCTCCTACGAGCAGTACTTC
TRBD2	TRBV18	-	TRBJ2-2	CASSPGLAANTGELFF	TGTGCCAGCTCACCGGGACTAGCGGCGAACACCGGGGAGCTGTTTTTT
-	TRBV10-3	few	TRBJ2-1	CAISEGGVDEQFF	TGTGCCATCTCAGAAGGAGGGGTTGATGAGCAGTTCTTC
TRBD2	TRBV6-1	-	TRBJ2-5	CASRPGTSGGGNQETQYF	TGTGCCAGCAGGCCCGGGACTAGCGGGGGGGGAAACCAAGAGACCCAGTACTTC
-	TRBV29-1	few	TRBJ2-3	CSVRSGSVSTDTQYF	TGCAGCGTGCGGTCGGGTAGCGTGAGCACAGATACGCAGTATTTT
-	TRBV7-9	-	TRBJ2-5	CASSLTRMETQYF	TGTGCCAGCAGCTTAACTAGGATGGAGACCCAGTACTTC
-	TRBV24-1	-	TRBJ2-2	CATSETGAGELFF	TGTGCCACCAGTGAAACCGGGGCCGGGGAGCTGTTTTTT
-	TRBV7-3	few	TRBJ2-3	CASSPRTDGDTQYF	TGTGCCAGCAGCCCCCGGACAGACGGAGATACGCAGTATTTT
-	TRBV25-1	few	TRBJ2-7	CASSGGASYEQYF	TGTGCCAGCAGTGGAGGGGCCTCCTACGAGCAGTACTTC
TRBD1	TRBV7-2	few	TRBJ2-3	CASSLRRGRALDTQYF	TGTGCCAGCAGCTTACGCAGGGGGCGAGCATTAGATACGCAGTATTTT
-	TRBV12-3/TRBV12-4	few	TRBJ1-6	CASSAQGPLHF	TGTGCCAGCAGTGCCCAGGGTCCCCTCCACTTT
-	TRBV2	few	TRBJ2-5	CASSARLGHSQETQYF	TGTGCCAGCAGTGCCCGTCTTGGACACAGCCAAGAGACCCAGTACTTC
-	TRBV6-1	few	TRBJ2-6	CASMRGPGANVLTF	TGTGCCAGCATGCGTGGGCCTGGGGCCAACGTCCTGACTTTC
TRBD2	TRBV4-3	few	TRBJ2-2	CASSTGLAGETGELFF	TGCGCCAGCAGCACCGGACTAGCGGGAGAAACCGGGGAGCTGTTTTTT
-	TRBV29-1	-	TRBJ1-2	CSVAYSTTQANGYTF	TGCAGCGTAGCCTATTCGACTACTCAAGCGAATGGCTACACCTTC
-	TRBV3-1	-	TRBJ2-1	CASSQGAAAPNEQFF	TGTGCCAGCAGCCAAGGGGCGGCAGCCCCCAATGAGCAGTTCTTC
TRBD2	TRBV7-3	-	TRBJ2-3	CASSLIGRTSGGTDTQYF	TGTGCCAGCAGCTTAATCGGAAGGACTAGCGGGGGCACAGATACGCAGTATTTT
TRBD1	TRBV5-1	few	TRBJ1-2	CASSFEGADGYTF	TGCGCCAGCAGCTTTGAGGGGGCGGATGGCTACACCTTC
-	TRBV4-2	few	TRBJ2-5	CASSLWAQIAGETQYF	TGTGCCAGCAGCCTGTGGGCTCAGATCGCCGGGGAGACCCAGTACTTC
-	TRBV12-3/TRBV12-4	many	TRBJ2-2	CASSRGAGELFF	TGTGCCAGCAGCAGGGGGGCCGGGGAGCTGTTTTTT
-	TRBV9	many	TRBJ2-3	CASSALASVQPTDTQYF	TGTGCCAGCAGCGCGCTCGCTAGCGTTCAGCCTACAGATACGCAGTATTTT
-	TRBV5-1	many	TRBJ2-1	CASSFLGVEQFF	TGCGCCAGCAGCTTTCTTGGGGTTGAGCAGTTCTTC
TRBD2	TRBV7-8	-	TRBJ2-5	CASSRAGALQETQYF	TGTGCCAGCAGTAGAGCGGGGGCCCTCCAAGAGACCCAGTACTTC
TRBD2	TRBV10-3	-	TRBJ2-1	CAIGGGLNNEQFF	TGTGCCATCGGCGGGGGGCTGAACAATGAGCAGTTCTTC
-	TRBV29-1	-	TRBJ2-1	CSVVRGGLNEQFF	TGCAGCGTCGTCAGGGGCGGACTCAATGAGCAGTTCTTC
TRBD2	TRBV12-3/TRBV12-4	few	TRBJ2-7	CASRRGLAMYEQYF	TGTGCCAGCAGAAGGGGACTAGCGATGTACGAGCAGTACTTC
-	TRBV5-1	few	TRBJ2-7	CASSLEAAPYEQYF	TGCGCCAGCAGCTTGGAGGCAGCCCCCTACGAGCAGTACTTC
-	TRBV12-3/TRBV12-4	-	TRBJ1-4	CASSLHSEKLFF	TGTGCCAGCAGTTTACACTCTGAAAAACTGTTTTTT
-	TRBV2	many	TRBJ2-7	CASTLSGAVYEQYF	TGTGCCAGCACGCTATCCGGGGCCGTCTACGAGCAGTACTTC
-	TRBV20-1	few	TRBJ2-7	CSARPVTRTATEQYF	TGCAGTGCTAGACCTGTGACCCGGACAGCTACCGAGCAGTACTTC
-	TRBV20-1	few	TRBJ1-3	CSAQTPGGNTIYF	TGCAGTGCCCAGACCCCCGGGGGAAACACCATATATTTT
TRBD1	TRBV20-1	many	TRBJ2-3	CSATGNRGPSTDTQYF	TGCAGTGCCACAGGAAACAGGGGGCCTAGCACAGATACGCAGTATTTT
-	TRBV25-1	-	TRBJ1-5	CASSPDNSNQPQHF	TGTGCCAGCAGCCCGGACAATAGCAATCAGCCCCAGCATTTT
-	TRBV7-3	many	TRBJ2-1	CASSLGVMDNEQFF	TGTGCCAGCAGCTTAGGGGTTATGGACAATGAGCAGTTCTTC
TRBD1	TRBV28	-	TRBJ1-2	CASSLLTGGFGYTF	TGTGCCAGCAGTTTATTGACAGGGGGTTTTGGCTACACCTTC